These T cell receptor beta chains were read from a single sample in a study of CD8+ T cells in alopecia areata. The method was immunoSEQ multiplex PCR; TCRdb's version includes in-frame clones alone and lacks a portion of them. Among roughly 200,000 clones listed, roughly two fifths were seen once. Sequencing used CD4+ T cells sorted from blood, obtained at roughly week 30, from a patient treated with tofacitinib. All receptors come from a human donor with alopecia areata. Each CDR3 is given with its conserved first and last residue. Each record gives: CDR3 protein, CDR3 length, V gene.

CDR3: CASSVGIGTFGGYGYTF
length: 17
V: TRBV9

CDR3: CASSYLRGPYEQYF
length: 14
V: TRBV6-5

CDR3: CASSYRGASYEQYF
length: 14
V: TRBV7-9

CDR3: CAWLGEANEKLFF
length: 13
V: TRBV30

CDR3: CASSFFLNSPLHF
length: 13
V: TRBV7-9

CDR3: CASSPTGGGGQPQHF
length: 15
V: TRBV18

CDR3: CASLFPGQGNNEQFF
length: 15
V: TRBV28

CDR3: CASSLGLNTEAFF
length: 13
V: TRBV5-1

CDR3: CAWSREGEQFF
length: 11
V: TRBV30

CDR3: CASGPSKQGDSNQPQHF
length: 17
V: TRBV12-5

CDR3: CASSLGLLAQETQYF
length: 15
V: TRBV7-9

CDR3: CASSIQGANYEQYF
length: 14
V: TRBV19

CDR3: CASSQSERTPGDEQYF
length: 16
V: TRBV23-1

CDR3: CASSPTNGVNQPQHF
length: 15
V: TRBV5-5

CDR3: CASMGRHQASEGYEQYF
length: 17
V: TRBV19

CDR3: CASSRTGAGNQPQHF
length: 15
V: TRBV5-8

CDR3: CASSERTSGANVLTF
length: 15
V: TRBV7-3

CDR3: CASSRQGNTEAFF
length: 13
V: TRBV7-2

CDR3: CASSWGQSNTGELFF
length: 15
V: TRBV7-9

CDR3: CASGSPREETQYF
length: 13
V: TRBV27

CDR3: CASRKGVSNTGELFF
length: 15
V: TRBV5-1

CDR3: CASTSPGTSGQETQYF
length: 16
V: TRBV11-2

CDR3: CASSLEGGYTF
length: 11
V: TRBV5-6

CDR3: CSVTLDRVGQPQHF
length: 14
V: TRBV29-1

CDR3: CARTNQPQHF
length: 10
V: TRBV6-5

CDR3: CRATGADTQYF
length: 11
V: TRBV29-1

CDR3: CASTPSNRNYNEQFF
length: 15
V: TRBV6-5

CDR3: CASSSLTPRQVNTEAFF
length: 17
V: TRBV13

CDR3: CASSEATRAGWGQPQHF
length: 17
V: TRBV6-1

CDR3: CSAQSGEKLFF
length: 11
V: TRBV20-1

CDR3: CSALKLAQYF
length: 10
V: TRBV20-1

CDR3: CAWSVQGAGYGYTF
length: 14
V: TRBV30

CDR3: CATSRDFNSYEQYF
length: 14
V: TRBV15

CDR3: CASREVGYTF
length: 10
V: TRBV6-6

CDR3: CASSPPSRATDEQFF
length: 15
V: TRBV18

CDR3: CASSPRAAAEAFF
length: 13
V: TRBV7-9

CDR3: CASSPAGGPATGELFF
length: 16
V: TRBV7-9

CDR3: CSVAPRGVNEQFF
length: 13
V: TRBV29-1

CDR3: CASSDPGSYEQYF
length: 13
V: TRBV10-2

CDR3: CATRVDRPTPEAFF
length: 14
V: TRBV2

CDR3: CSVEPRQVNTEAFF
length: 14
V: TRBV29-1

CDR3: CASRDRERGYTF
length: 12
V: TRBV19

CDR3: CASSTGQEYGNEQFF
length: 15
V: TRBV6-5

CDR3: CASSRGMNTEAFF
length: 13
V: TRBV7-3

CDR3: CASSFADTQYF
length: 11
V: TRBV5-4

CDR3: CASSRSGQLYGYTF
length: 14
V: TRBV4-1

CDR3: CASSLTVNTEAFF
length: 13
V: TRBV6-5

CDR3: CASSLGQGPYGYTF
length: 14
V: TRBV6-5

CDR3: CASSWGTGHSPLHF
length: 14
V: TRBV9

CDR3: CASSQGLGSYEQYF
length: 14
V: TRBV4-2

CDR3: CAWSTDHTYEQYF
length: 13
V: TRBV30

CDR3: CAWSAGTGADTQYF
length: 14
V: TRBV30

CDR3: CASSFSFDRGETQYF
length: 15
V: TRBV7-7

CDR3: CASSLESGDGYTF
length: 13
V: TRBV5-1

CDR3: CASSQDGAGVEETQYF
length: 16
V: TRBV4-1